This T cell receptor (beta chain) was sequenced in a study of blood T cell repertoires in COVID-19 (TCRdb year 2020). A note on the overall study: Samples from collaborators originated in the United States, Italy and Spain and spanned both the acute and convalescent phases of COVID-19. Nearly every sample came with metadata listing a de-identified subject ID, COVID-19 status, age in years and sex. The samples were drawn from two sources: the first 160 participants of the ongoing ImmuneRACE study, and about 1,300 subjects contributed by 6 global collaborators. Deeply sampled blood TCRbeta repertoires from subjects exposed to, actively infected with, or recovered from COVID-19 were included in the dataset. Where available, HLA class I and class II types were taken from metadata supplied by the sample provider and were not determined by assay-based typing. The material from the prospective study consisted of cDNA or gDNA derived from T cells, B-cell-depleted T cells, or PBMCs. A freely available public database, intended as a resource for researchers studying the immune response to SARS-CoV-2, is where the repertoires were released.

Whole blood was collected in K2EDTA tubes by collaborating institutions according to the institutions' own protocols. Collaborator samples were shipped for TCRbeta analysis as frozen whole blood, isolated PBMCs, or DNA extracted from either sample type. TCRbeta CDR3 regions were amplified from genomic DNA by means of the immunoSEQ Assay, a bias-controlled multiplex PCR. The authors' analysis ran thus. The number of nucleated cells in each sample was estimated from the amplification of reference gene primers within the assay. To quantify the absolute abundance of each unique TCRbeta CDR3 rearrangement, sequence reads were collapsed and filtered. For each sample, productive Simpson clonality was calculated as the square root of Simpson's diversity index over productive rearrangements. The source is immuneACCESS, and TCRdb retained only in-frame sequences with V and J called. Part of the clones is not carried over; for the studies checked, unresolved V genes explain less than half of this, and the remainder is unexplained. The V and J calls and clone size were taken over from that table, and D and trimming were inferred from the DNA. Across this sample there are about 190,000 clones, with around 90% seen only once. The ten largest clones represent about 7% of the sample.

From cysteine to phenylalanine, the CDR3 is 15 amino acids long. The only DNA kept is the CDR3, 45 bases in frame from the first base. CDR1 and CDR2, looked up from the germline V gene, are LGHNA and YNFKEQ. Ends trimmed: V by 2 bases, J by 3 bases; bases unmatched to a gene: 3. The full study reports these points: The amount of clinical and demographic metadata varied by source and participant and was provided uncurated.

With respect to this clone: The antigen it recognizes is unknown. Qualities for individual bases were not recorded, and no much larger clone is one base off.

The TCR comes from a man aged 40-55 years with acute or convalescent COVID-19. The sequencing input was peripheral blood. The rearranged chain carries TRBV4-2 and TRBJ2-7; TRBD1 matches 11 bases in the middle. CDR3 reads: CASSQQGQGVYEQYF. The base sequence is TGTGCCAGCAGCCAACAGGGACAGGGGGTCTACGAGCAGTACTTC.